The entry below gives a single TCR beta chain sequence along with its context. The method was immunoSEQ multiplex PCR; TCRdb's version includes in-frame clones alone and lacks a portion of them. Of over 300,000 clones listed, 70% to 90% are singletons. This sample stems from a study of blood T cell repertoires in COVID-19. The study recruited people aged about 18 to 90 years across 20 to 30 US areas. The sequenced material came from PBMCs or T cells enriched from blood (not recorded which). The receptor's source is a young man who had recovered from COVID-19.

CDR3 residues: CAWTRIREKLFF. The CDR3 region has the DNA TGTGCCTGGACGAGGATTCGTGAAAAACTGTTTTTT. V gene TRBV30 combines with J gene TRBJ1-4; no definite D call. The CDR3 contains 12 residues. Trimming left V 4 bases short and J 7 bases short, with 10 bases between. Germline lookup yields CDR1 GTSNPN and CDR2 SVGIG (reference sequence).